Included here is one T cell receptor (beta chain) sequence, with context. No antigen is known for it. The data originate from a study of cytomegalovirus exposure and HLA in healthy donors. In the PCR, 60 Vbeta and 13 Jbeta primers were used. The table came from immunoSEQ multiplex PCR; TCRdb's copy has only in-frame clones and leaves some out. The sample holds 90,000 to 120,000 clones, about 72% seen once. Study findings and constraints: Some V segments could not be told apart, so they were left out, TRBV6-2 and TRBV6-3 among them. Several of the most significant clusters were apparently associated with common viral pathogens in a later analysis. Whilst most TCR sequences proved rare, a subset of public TCRs occurred across many donors.

Germline CDR1 and CDR2: SGHTA and FQGTGA. V lost 5 bases and J lost 7; bases outside the gene matches: 4. CDR3 length: 13 amino acids. This TCR was sampled from a man aged 18 to 29 in good health and CMV-seronegative. Specimen: PBMCs. The gene calls are TRBV7-3 and TRBJ1-1; 10 bases align to TRBD1. The CDR3 region is CASSVGDRGEAFF. CDR3 DNA sequence: TGTGCCAGCAGCGTTGGGGACAGGGGTGAAGCTTTCTTT.